This passage covers 10 T cell receptor beta chains from one sample sequenced in a study of blood T cells in healthy people across ages. The second PCR ran about 6 to 12 cycles with a sample-barcoded 5' primer and J-beta primers. TCRdb fed the 5' RACE reads into MiXCR, producing one record per CDR3 protein. The data show some 900,000 distinct CDR3 sequences, 25% to 30% seen once. The specimen sequenced was blood. The receptors derive from a woman older than 75 in good health.

This clonotype showed up many times. The rearrangement joins TRBV9 to TRBJ2-1; tentative D call: TRBD1 (6 bases). Germline assignment: CDR1 SGDLS and CDR2 YYNGEE. The CDR3 runs to 12 residues. Trimming pared 3 bases from V and 10 bases from J, leaving 11 bases between. This CDR3 reads CASSGGGVEQFF. Written as DNA, the CDR3 is TGTGCCAGCAGCGGAGGGGGAGTGGAGCAGTTCTTC.

In its sample, this clonotype was seen many times. The V call is TRBV5-5, the J call TRBJ2-7, with D perhaps being TRBD1 or TRBD2 (5 bases each). V was shortened by 5 bases and J by 0 bases, with 12 bases between the two germline ends. The CDR3 is made up of 14 amino acids. The V gene's germline CDR1 is SGHKS and CDR2 YYEKEE (reference sequence). The CDR3 is CASSPGPISYEQYF. CDR3 DNA: TGTGCCAGCAGTCCGGGACCGATCTCCTACGAGCAGTACTTC. Together with reference TRBV5-5 and TRBJ2-7, the CDR3 gives the full variable domain: DAGVTQSPTHLIKTRGQQVTLRCSPISGHKSVSWYQQVLGQGPQFIFQYYEKEERGRGNFPDRFSARQFPNYSSELNVNALLLGDSALYLCASSPGPISYEQYFGPGTRLTVT.

There are a few counts of this clonotype. This may arise from a read error, as a much more abundant clone is one base away. V gene TRBV7-6 combines with J gene TRBJ2-1; either TRBD1 or TRBD2 may fit D (5 bases each). The CDR3 contains 15 residues. Per the germline V gene, CDR1 is SGHVS and CDR2 is FNYEAQ. The CDR3 DNA sequence: TGTGCCGGCAGCTTAGGTCACGGGGCCTTAAATGAGCAGTTCTTC. This sequence encodes CAGSLGHGALNEQFF.

The sample holds a few counts of this clonotype. V and J are TRBV20-1 and TRBJ2-1, with D maybe TRBD1 (6 bases). TRBJ2-7 matches the DNA end more closely, so the J call is doubtful. The CDR3 loop spans 14 amino acids. In germline, CDR1 is DFQATT, CDR2 SNEGSKA (reference sequence). CDR3 in amino acids: CSARNREDYNEQYF. The CDR3, as DNA: TGCAGTGCCCGAAACAGGGAAGATTACAATGAGCAGTACTTC.

This clonotype showed up just a few times. The rearrangement uses TRBV6-2 or TRBV6-3 and TRBJ2-5; D is ambiguous. Germline CDR1 is MNHEY and CDR2 is SVGEGT. The germline V and J ends were trimmed by 0 bases and 7 bases, with 15 bases remaining between them. The length of the CDR3 is 15 residues. CDR3 sequence (DNA): TGTGCCAGCAGTTACTCCGCCGCCTCCCCAGGGACCCAGTACTTC. Protein: CASSYSAASPGTQYF.

The count of this clonotype is one. The CDR3 loop reads CASRDGQTHQPQHF. CDR3 DNA: TGTGCCAGCAGGGATGGACAGACGCATCAGCCCCAGCATTTT. This sequence joins TRBV6-2 or TRBV6-3 and TRBJ1-5; D perhaps matches TRBD1 (6 bases). In germline, CDR1 is MNHEY, CDR2 SVGEGT. Trimming shortened V by 6 bases and J by 5 bases, and 14 bases separated the two germline ends. CDR3 length: 14 residues.

This clonotype has a count of ten or more. This sequence joins TRBV20-1 and TRBJ2-7; D possibly corresponds to TRBD1 (5 bases). Trimming shortened V by 2 bases and J by 6 bases, and 14 bases separated the two germline ends. Germline values: CDR1 DFQATT, CDR2 SNEGSKA (reference sequence). This CDR3 region has 13 residues. CDR3 sequence: CSARKGSPSEQYF. The CDR3 region has the DNA TGCAGTGCTAGAAAGGGGTCCCCTTCCGAGCAGTACTTC.

This clonotype was seen a handful of times. The genes are TRBV11-2 and TRBJ2-7, with D uncertain. V was cut by 3 bases and J by 3 bases, with 15 bases left in between. CDR3 length: 15 residues. From germline, CDR1 is SGHAT and CDR2 FQNNGV. This CDR3 is CASSFWTAASYEQYF. The CDR3 DNA is TGTGCCAGCAGCTTCTGGACCGCAGCCAGCTACGAGCAGTACTTC. The variable domain in full, completed from reference TRBV11-2 and TRBJ2-7, reads EAGVAQSPRYKIIEKRQSVAFWCNPISGHATLYWYQQILGQGPKLLIQFQNNGVVDDSQLPKDRFSAERLKGVDSTLKIQPAKLEDSAVYLCASSFWTAASYEQYFGPGTRLTVT.

Points on this clonotype: The junction departs from germline at one end; a sequencing error may be responsible. The chain links TRBV27 to TRBJ2-4; perhaps TRBD2 as D (5 bases). Germline V lookup: CDR1 MNHEY, CDR2 SMNVEV (reference sequence). This CDR3 is 14 amino acids long. For the CDR3, the DNA is TGTGCCCGCAGGTTATTGGGCGGGAAAAACATTCAGTACTTC. Residues: CARRLLGGKNIQYF.

The V gene is TRBV19, the J gene TRBJ2-4; D uncertain. Per the germline V gene, CDR1 is LNHDA and CDR2 is SQIVND (reference sequence). Trimming left V 6 bases short and J 0 bases short, with 6 bases between. The CDR3 has 13 amino acids. CDR3 in amino acids: CASSQTAKNIQYF. The CDR3 DNA reads TGTGCCAGTAGCCAGACAGCCAAAAACATTCAGTACTTC.